The T cell receptor (beta chain) under discussion was sequenced for a study of T cell repertoires in cytomegalovirus infection. The overall study: Both CMV infection and a matching HLA type were indicated by public TCR beta signatures.

This clonotype showed up many times. Its antigen is undetermined. The V end was cut by 10 bases, the J end by 9 bases, with 21 bases between. Germline CDR1 reads SGHTA; CDR2 reads FQGNSA. CDR3 length: 13 amino acids. Broader study findings: Cumulative public TCR beta family frequency identified carriers of CMV plus the relevant HLA. Dominating the ex vivo response were TCR beta clonotypes that were CMV-specific and HLA-C-restricted.

MiXCR, applied by TCRdb to the reads, yields one record per CDR3 protein. The table lists 300,000 to 450,000 distinct CDR3 sequences, roughly 18% of them singletons, with 8.7% in the top ten. This receptor was taken from a human donor in good health (CMV status not recorded). Some clones in this sample may be carry-over from other donors' samples. The chain recombines TRBV7-2 with TRBJ1-2, with D perhaps matching TRBD1 (5 bases). Sequencing input: PBMCs. Here the CDR3 reads CATPPLREGSYTF. The CDR3 nucleotides read TGTGCCACACCCCCACTCCGGGAGGGGAGCTACACCTTC.